This TCR beta chain was observed in a study of T cells in Graves' hyperthyroidism and ophthalmopathy. Study in general: Peripheral blood was taken when the disease was first diagnosed, before any treatment began.

Ophthalmopathy in the patients scored at least 3 on Clinical Activity Score and at least 4 on NOSPECS grade, lasting under 3 months. This clonotype was recorded many times. The source material, RNA transcripts, was used to amplify TCR beta CDR3 regions. HTBI primers drove first-round RT-PCR of the TCR CDR3. Each CDR3 protein is one row after TCRdb ran MiXCR on the multiplex PCR reads. The sample yields about 530,000 distinct CDR3 sequences, approximately 17% seen once. The sequence came from a woman aged 18-30 years with Graves' ophthalmopathy. The sample consisted of blood.

CDR3 in amino acids: CAISGRGTDTDTQYF. In nucleotides, the CDR3 is TGTGCCATCAGTGGACGTGGGACCGACACAGATACGCAGTATTTT. This chain joins TRBV10-3 and TRBJ2-3, with D possibly called TRBD1 or TRBD2 (5 bases each). V gave up 4 bases and J gave up 2 bases, with 13 bases separating them. Germline V gene sequence: CDR1 ENHRY, CDR2 SYGVKD. The CDR3 is made up of 15 amino acids.